This TCR beta chain was recovered during a study of T cell repertoires in cytomegalovirus infection. Each CDR3 protein is one row after TCRdb ran MiXCR on the reads. Among hundreds of thousands of distinct CDR3 sequences listed, roughly a third were seen once. This clonotype occurred a few times. Antigen unknown. CDR3 length equals 12 residues. Trimming took 4 bases from V and 6 from J, leaving 6 bases between them. Per germline, CDR1 SEHNR and CDR2 FQNEAQ (reference sequence). Regarding the study as a whole: Within the response measured ex vivo, HLA-C-restricted CMV-specific TCR beta clonotypes were dominant.

The sample was cultured PBMCs, taken from culture after CMV antigen stimulation. The sequence was collected from a human donor in good health (CMV status not recorded). Some clones in this sample may be carry-over from other donors' samples. V usage is TRBV7-9 and J usage is TRBJ2-2, with D perhaps TRBD1 or TRBD2 (5 bases each). CDR3 loop: CASSWDAGELFF. The DNA for the CDR3 is TGTGCCAGCAGCTGGGACGCCGGGGAGCTGTTTTTT.